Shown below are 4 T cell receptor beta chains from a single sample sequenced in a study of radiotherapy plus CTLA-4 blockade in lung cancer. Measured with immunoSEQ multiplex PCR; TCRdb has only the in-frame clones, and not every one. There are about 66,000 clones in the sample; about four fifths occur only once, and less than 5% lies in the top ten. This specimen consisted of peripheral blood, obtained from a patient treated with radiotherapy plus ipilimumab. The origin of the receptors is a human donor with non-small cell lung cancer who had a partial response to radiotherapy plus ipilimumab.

This CDR3 is CASLTELTDTQYF. The CDR3 DNA reads TGTGCCAGCTTGACAGAGCTCACAGATACGCAGTATTTT. The genes are TRBV6-1 and TRBJ2-3, with D possibly being TRBD1 (5 bases). This CDR3 is built from 13 residues. The ends were cut back, 8 bases at V and 2 bases at J, with 11 bases in the middle. The V gene's germline CDR1 is MNHNS and CDR2 SASEGT.

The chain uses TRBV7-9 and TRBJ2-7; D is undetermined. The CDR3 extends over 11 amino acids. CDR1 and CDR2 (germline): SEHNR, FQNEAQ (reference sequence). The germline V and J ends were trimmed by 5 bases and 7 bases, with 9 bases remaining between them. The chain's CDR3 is CASSQFGEQYF. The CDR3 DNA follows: TGTGCCAGCAGCCAGTTCGGGGAGCAGTACTTC. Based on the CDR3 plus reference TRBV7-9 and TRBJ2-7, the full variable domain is DTGVSQNPRHKITKRGQNVTFRCDPISEHNRLYWYRQTLGQGPEFLTYFQNEAQLEKSRLLSDRFSAERPKGSFSTLEIQRTEQGDSAMYLCASSQFGEQYFGPGTRLTVT.

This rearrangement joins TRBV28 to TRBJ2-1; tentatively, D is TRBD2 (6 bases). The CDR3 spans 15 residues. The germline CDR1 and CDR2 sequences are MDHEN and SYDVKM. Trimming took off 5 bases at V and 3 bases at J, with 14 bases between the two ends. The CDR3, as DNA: TGTGCCAGCAGTCGAAGCGGGCTGGGCTACAATGAGCAGTTCTTC. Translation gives CASSRSGLGYNEQFF.

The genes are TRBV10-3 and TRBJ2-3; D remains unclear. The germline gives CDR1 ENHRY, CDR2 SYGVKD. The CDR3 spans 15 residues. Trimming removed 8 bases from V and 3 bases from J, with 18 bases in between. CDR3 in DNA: TGTGCCATCCGAGGCAATGATGCGCGGACAGATACGCAGTATTTT. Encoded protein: CAIRGNDARTDTQYF.